This entry concerns a single T cell receptor (beta chain). No antigen is known for it. This sample was taken from a study of cytomegalovirus exposure and HLA in healthy donors. Whole-study findings and limits: Judged likely to be a sequencing artifact was a cluster of highly shared sequence variants. Accounts indicate the classifier identified cytomegalovirus status with strong specificity and sensitivity. In an earlier analysis, about 87% or about 30%: the productive usage of most TCR beta V segments. Most TCR sequences showed up rarely, but some public TCRs showed up in many donors.

It was with 60 Vbeta and 13 Jbeta primers that the PCR ran. Clones were sequenced by immunoSEQ multiplex PCR, and TCRdb holds only the in-frame ones, with some missing. The repertoire includes 200,000 to 300,000 clones, roughly four fifths of them detected once, and 1.5% to 2% sits in the top ten. In germline, CDR1 is LGHNA, CDR2 YSLEER. V lost 0 bases, J lost 3 bases, and 8 bases stayed unmatched. The CDR3 is 17 residues long. Sequencing was carried out using PBMCs. The receptor was derived from a woman aged 40 to 55 in good health and CMV-seropositive. This chain uses TRBV4-3 with TRBJ1-2; 9 nucleotides agree with TRBD1. CDR3: CASSQDWPGQGDYGYTF. The CDR3 region has the DNA TGCGCCAGCAGCCAAGATTGGCCGGGACAGGGCGACTATGGCTACACCTTC.